Presented here are 23 T cell receptor beta chains from one specimen sequenced in a study of shared T cell receptors in the human thymus. The table came from immunoSEQ multiplex PCR; TCRdb's copy has only in-frame clones and leaves some out. The table lists about 710,000 clones, over 75% of them singletons, with just under 0.0095% in the top ten. This sample also belongs to another study, concerning human thymus T cells.

What was sequenced was thymocytes. These receptors originate from a boy in the first two years of life with a congenital heart defect.

This chain links TRBV5-4 with TRBJ1-5, with 7 bases that match TRBD1. This CDR3 region has 14 residues. Germline CDR1 reads SGHNT; CDR2 reads YYREEE (reference sequence). Trimming cost V 2 bases and J 1 base; bases outside gene matches: 0. The CDR3 DNA reads as TGTGCCAGCAGCTTACAGGGGAGCAATCAGCCCCAGCATTTT. Encoded protein: CASSLQGSNQPQHF. The full variable domain, its missing parts supplied by reference TRBV5-4 and TRBJ1-5, is ETGVTQSPTHLIKTRGQQVTLRCSSQSGHNTVSWYQQALGQGPQFIFQYYREEENGRGNFPPRFSGLQFPNYSSELNVNALELDDSALYLCASSLQGSNQPQHFGDGTRLSIL.

The gene calls are TRBV7-2 and TRBJ2-2; 7 bases line up with TRBD2. Trimming took 3 bases from V and 6 from J; bases not matched to a gene: 4. The CDR3 totals 14 residues. Per germline, CDR1 SGHTA and CDR2 FQGNSA. The CDR3 DNA is TGTGCCAGCAGCTTTCAGCGGGGTCCCGGGGAGCTGTTTTTT. As protein: CASSFQRGPGELFF. The variable domain in full, with the rest retrieved from reference TRBV7-2 and TRBJ2-2, is GAGVSQSPSNKVTEKGKDVELRCDPISGHTALYWYRQSLGQGLEFLIYFQGNSAPDKSGLPSDRFSAERTGGSVSTLTIQRTQQEDSAVYLCASSFQRGPGELFFGEGSRLTVL.

The chain links TRBV18 to TRBJ2-7; D is ambiguous. The CDR3 has 12 residues. Trimming cost V 3 bases and J 3 bases, with 6 bases left between them. From germline, CDR1 is KGHSH and CDR2 LQKENI. DNA for the CDR3: TGTGCCAGCTCACCGCAGGACTACGAGCAGTACTTC. It encodes CASSPQDYEQYF.

The chain joins TRBV29-1 to TRBJ2-5; D gene ambiguous. Judging by the DNA end, TRBJ2-7 fits better; the J call may be wrong. The CDR3 is made up of 13 amino acids. Germline CDR1 is SQVTM and CDR2 is ANQGSEA. This CDR3 is CSVGDKLSYEQYF. CDR3 bases: TGCAGCGTTGGCGACAAGCTCTCCTACGAGCAGTACTTC.

This chain joins TRBV9 and TRBJ2-1; 11 bases fit TRBD2. Germline CDR1 reads SGDLS; CDR2 reads YYNGEE. With 4 bases clipped from V and 2 bases from J, the junction kept 20 bases outside the gene matches. This CDR3 is built from 21 residues. In DNA form, the CDR3 reads TGTGCCAGCAGCCCTCCCAGAGGAGTAGCGGGGGGGCCGGACCCCTACAATGAGCAGTTCTTC. Translated, it gives CASSPPRGVAGGPDPYNEQFF. Looking up the rest from reference TRBV9 and TRBJ2-1 gives the full variable domain: DSGVTQTPKHLITATGQRVTLRCSPRSGDLSVYWYQQSLDQGLQFLIQYYNGEERAKGNILERFSAQQFPDLHSELNLSSLELGDSALYFCASSPPRGVAGGPDPYNEQFFGPGTRLTVL.

This clone showed up just once. This chain connects TRBV9 to TRBJ2-5; 8 bases line up with TRBD2. Germline CDR1 SGDLS, CDR2 YYNGEE. The CDR3 runs 16 residues. Trimming cost V 4 bases and J 2 bases; bases outside gene matches: 10. The CDR3 DNA sequence: TGTGCCAGCAGCCGAGGACTAGCCGTACCTCAAGAGACCCAGTACTTC. This sequence encodes CASSRGLAVPQETQYF.

The V and J genes are TRBV27 and TRBJ2-7; 8 nucleotides align to TRBD2. The CDR3 length is 14 residues. Germline V gene lookup returns CDR1 MNHEY and CDR2 SMNVEV (reference sequence). V shed 3 bases, J shed 3 bases, and the junction held 4 bases outside the gene matches. This CDR3 reads CASSLSGGLYEQYF. The CDR3 nucleotides are TGTGCCAGCAGTTTGAGCGGGGGCCTCTACGAGCAGTACTTC.

The V and J genes are TRBV28 and TRBJ2-7; 8 bases align to TRBD1. J was trimmed by 3 bases and V by 5 bases; bases with no gene match: 6. Germline V lookup: CDR1 MDHEN, CDR2 SYDVKM. This CDR3 has 14 amino acids. The CDR3 sequence: CASSLTGDRYEQYF. CDR3 nucleotides: TGTGCCAGCAGTCTGACAGGGGACCGCTACGAGCAGTACTTC. Complete variable domain (other parts from reference TRBV28 and TRBJ2-7): DVKVTQSSRYLVKRTGEKVFLECVQDMDHENMFWYRQDPGLGLRLIYFSYDVKMKEKGDIPEGYSVSREKKERFSLILESASTNQTSMYLCASSLTGDRYEQYFGPGTRLTVT.

This clone was recorded once. The V and J genes are TRBV14 and TRBJ2-1; a possible D gene is TRBD1 (5 bases). With 1 base removed from V and 15 bases from J, the gap between germline ends came to 10 bases. Germline lookup yields CDR1 SGHDN and CDR2 FVKESK. This CDR3 has 11 residues. CDR3 in DNA: TGTGCCAGCAGCCAAGTGACAAGGGGGTTCTTC. Protein: CASSQVTRGFF.

DNA for the CDR3: TGCGCCAGCAGCCAAGATGGGCTAGAGGGACAGGGATATGGCTACACCTTC. The encoded protein is CASSQDGLEGQGYGYTF. This chain uses TRBV4-1 with TRBJ1-2; 9 nucleotides align to TRBD1. Losses at the gene ends were 0 bases for V and 5 bases for J; bases not matched to a gene: 10. The CDR3 has 17 residues. CDR1 MGHRA and CDR2 YSYEKL come from the germline V gene.

The chain combines TRBV19 with TRBJ1-1, with D uncertain. Trimming took off 5 bases at V and 4 bases at J, with 8 bases between the two ends. The CDR3 covers 12 residues. Per germline, CDR1 LNHDA and CDR2 SQIVND (reference sequence). The CDR3 DNA follows: TGTGCCAGTAGTGTCTCCGGCACTGAAGCTTTCTTT. Amino acids: CASSVSGTEAFF. Looking up the rest from reference TRBV19 and TRBJ1-1 gives the full variable domain: DGGITQSPKYLFRKEGQNVTLSCEQNLNHDAMYWYRQDPGQGLRLIYYSQIVNDFQKGDIAEGYSVSREKKESFPLTVTSAQKNPTAFYLCASSVSGTEAFFGQGTRLTVV.

The chain couples TRBV15 to TRBJ2-7; D may be TRBD2 (7 bases). The CDR3 contains 16 residues. Germline CDR1 LNHNV, CDR2 YYDKDF (reference sequence). Trimming pared 0 bases from V and 6 bases from J, leaving 18 bases between. The CDR3 reads CATSRDRTGGPLEQYF. CDR3 nucleotides: TGTGCCACCAGCAGAGATAGGACGGGGGGCCCGCTCGAGCAGTACTTC. Based on the CDR3 plus reference TRBV15 and TRBJ2-7, the full variable domain is DAMVIQNPRYQVTQFGKPVTLSCSQTLNHNVMYWYQQKSSQAPKLLFHYYDKDFNNEADTPDNFQSRRPNTSFCFLDIRSPGLGDTAMYLCATSRDRTGGPLEQYFGPGTRLTVT.

The V gene is TRBV7-8, the J gene TRBJ1-3, with TRBD1 as a possible D gene (5 bases). The V end lost 1 base, the J end lost 0 bases, and 13 bases lay between the germline ends. The CDR3 is made up of 17 amino acids. Germline CDR1 reads SGHVS; CDR2 reads FQNEAQ. The CDR3 loop reads CASSLVGQGDSGNTIYF. CDR3 nucleotides: TGTGCCAGCAGCTTAGTTGGTCAGGGCGACTCTGGAAACACCATATATTTT.

This clone was recorded a few times. The V and J genes are TRBV5-1 and TRBJ1-4; 11 bases are shared with TRBD1. This CDR3 is 14 amino acids long. The trim removed 3 bases at V and 6 bases at J, leaving 1 base unmatched. CDR1 and CDR2 (germline): SGHRS, YFSETQ. CDR3 protein: CASSSGQGDEKLFF. The CDR3, as DNA: TGCGCCAGCAGCTCGGGACAGGGGGATGAAAAACTGTTTTTT.

The gene calls are TRBV5-4 and TRBJ2-5; 10 bases are shared with TRBD2. This CDR3 has 15 amino acids. The J segment lost 5 bases and the V segment lost 0 bases, leaving 4 bases of the junction unmatched. CDR1 SGHNT and CDR2 YYREEE come from the germline V gene (reference sequence). The CDR3 sequence is CASSLEAGGPETQYF. The DNA of the CDR3 is TGTGCCAGCAGCTTGGAAGCGGGAGGGCCCGAGACCCAGTACTTC.

The chain has TRBV7-8 and TRBJ2-2; 7 bases map to TRBD1. Germline V gene data show CDR1 as SGHVS and CDR2 as FQNEAQ. The CDR3 consists of 19 residues. V lost 7 bases, J lost 1 base, and 18 bases stayed unmatched. CDR3 nucleotide sequence: TGTGCCAGCACCCAAGGGGAGACAGGGAAGGGCCTGAACACCGGGGAGCTGTTTTTT. This codes for CASTQGETGKGLNTGELFF.

The chain carries TRBV5-6 and TRBJ1-4; D uncertain. The CDR3 is 16 residues long. CDR1 is SGHDT and CDR2 is YYEEEE in the germline V gene. V was cut by 2 bases and J by 5 bases, with 16 bases left in between. CDR3 sequence (DNA): TGTGCCAGCAGCTTAACTTCCGTGACAATAAATGAAAAACTGTTTTTT. Encoded protein: CASSLTSVTINEKLFF. Full variable domain (missing parts from reference TRBV5-6 and TRBJ1-4): DAGVTQSPTHLIKTRGQQVTLRCSPKSGHDTVSWYQQALGQGPQFIFQYYEEEERQRGNFPDRFSGHQFPNYSSELNVNALLLGDSALYLCASSLTSVTINEKLFFGSGTQLSVL.

The genes are TRBV7-6 and TRBJ1-2; D is possibly TRBD1 (6 bases). The CDR3 consists of 17 residues. Germline values: CDR1 SGHVS, CDR2 FNYEAQ. The V gene lost 0 bases and the J gene lost 7 bases, with 21 bases spanning the gap. As DNA, the CDR3 is TGTGCCAGCAGCTTAGCACAGCCCGGGGGGGGGCTGGTTGGCTACACCTTC. This encodes CASSLAQPGGGLVGYTF. The full variable domain, completed using reference TRBV7-6 and TRBJ1-2, is GAGVSQSPRYKVTKRGQDVALRCDPISGHVSLYWYRQALGQGPEFLTYFNYEAQQDKSGLPNDRFSAERPEGSISTLTIQRTEQRDSAMYRCASSLAQPGGGLVGYTFGSGTRLTVV.

This CDR3 is CASRDGSNEQFF. In nucleotides, the CDR3 is TGTGCCAGCAGAGACGGGAGCAATGAGCAGTTCTTC. V usage is TRBV6-1 and J usage is TRBJ2-1; maybe TRBD2 (6 bases). The CDR3 extends over 12 amino acids. The V gene's germline CDR1 is MNHNS and CDR2 SASEGT. The ends were cut back, 6 bases at V and 6 bases at J, with 9 bases in the middle.

The rearrangement joins TRBV7-9 to TRBJ1-2; 11 nucleotides agree with TRBD1. Germline assignment: CDR1 SEHNR and CDR2 FQNEAQ (reference sequence). The CDR3 contains 17 residues. The trim removed 0 bases at V and 7 bases at J, leaving 10 bases unmatched. The DNA of the CDR3 is TGTGCCAGCAGCTTAGCCAGAACCGGACAGGGGGCTTTTGGCTACACCTTC. Amino acids: CASSLARTGQGAFGYTF.

The chain employs TRBV27 and TRBJ1-6, with 9 bases fitting TRBD1. The CDR3 loop spans 13 amino acids. Germline V CDR1 and CDR2: MNHEY, SMNVEV (reference sequence). V shed 7 bases, J shed 10 bases, and the junction held 5 bases outside the gene matches. The CDR3 sequence is CASTGTGLSPLHF. The CDR3 coding sequence is TGTGCCAGCACCGGGACAGGGCTCTCACCCCTCCACTTT.

The chain links TRBV7-9 to TRBJ2-1; D unclear. Trimming pared 3 bases from V and 9 bases from J, leaving 3 bases between. The length of the CDR3 is 10 residues. Looked up from germline, CDR1 is SEHNR and CDR2 is FQNEAQ (reference sequence). CDR3 in DNA: TGTGCCAGCAGCTTTCGTGAGCAGTTCTTC. Translation gives CASSFREQFF.

This clone has a single count. The chain links TRBV2 to TRBJ2-5; TRBD2 agrees at 10 bases. After removal of 5 bases from V and 5 bases from J, the junction contained 8 bases not matched to a gene. The CDR3 is 15 amino acids. Looked up from germline, CDR1 is SNHLY and CDR2 is FYNNEI. CDR3 in amino acids: CASSSTLAGVETQYF. The CDR3, as DNA: TGTGCCAGCAGTTCTACGCTAGCGGGAGTTGAGACCCAGTACTTC.